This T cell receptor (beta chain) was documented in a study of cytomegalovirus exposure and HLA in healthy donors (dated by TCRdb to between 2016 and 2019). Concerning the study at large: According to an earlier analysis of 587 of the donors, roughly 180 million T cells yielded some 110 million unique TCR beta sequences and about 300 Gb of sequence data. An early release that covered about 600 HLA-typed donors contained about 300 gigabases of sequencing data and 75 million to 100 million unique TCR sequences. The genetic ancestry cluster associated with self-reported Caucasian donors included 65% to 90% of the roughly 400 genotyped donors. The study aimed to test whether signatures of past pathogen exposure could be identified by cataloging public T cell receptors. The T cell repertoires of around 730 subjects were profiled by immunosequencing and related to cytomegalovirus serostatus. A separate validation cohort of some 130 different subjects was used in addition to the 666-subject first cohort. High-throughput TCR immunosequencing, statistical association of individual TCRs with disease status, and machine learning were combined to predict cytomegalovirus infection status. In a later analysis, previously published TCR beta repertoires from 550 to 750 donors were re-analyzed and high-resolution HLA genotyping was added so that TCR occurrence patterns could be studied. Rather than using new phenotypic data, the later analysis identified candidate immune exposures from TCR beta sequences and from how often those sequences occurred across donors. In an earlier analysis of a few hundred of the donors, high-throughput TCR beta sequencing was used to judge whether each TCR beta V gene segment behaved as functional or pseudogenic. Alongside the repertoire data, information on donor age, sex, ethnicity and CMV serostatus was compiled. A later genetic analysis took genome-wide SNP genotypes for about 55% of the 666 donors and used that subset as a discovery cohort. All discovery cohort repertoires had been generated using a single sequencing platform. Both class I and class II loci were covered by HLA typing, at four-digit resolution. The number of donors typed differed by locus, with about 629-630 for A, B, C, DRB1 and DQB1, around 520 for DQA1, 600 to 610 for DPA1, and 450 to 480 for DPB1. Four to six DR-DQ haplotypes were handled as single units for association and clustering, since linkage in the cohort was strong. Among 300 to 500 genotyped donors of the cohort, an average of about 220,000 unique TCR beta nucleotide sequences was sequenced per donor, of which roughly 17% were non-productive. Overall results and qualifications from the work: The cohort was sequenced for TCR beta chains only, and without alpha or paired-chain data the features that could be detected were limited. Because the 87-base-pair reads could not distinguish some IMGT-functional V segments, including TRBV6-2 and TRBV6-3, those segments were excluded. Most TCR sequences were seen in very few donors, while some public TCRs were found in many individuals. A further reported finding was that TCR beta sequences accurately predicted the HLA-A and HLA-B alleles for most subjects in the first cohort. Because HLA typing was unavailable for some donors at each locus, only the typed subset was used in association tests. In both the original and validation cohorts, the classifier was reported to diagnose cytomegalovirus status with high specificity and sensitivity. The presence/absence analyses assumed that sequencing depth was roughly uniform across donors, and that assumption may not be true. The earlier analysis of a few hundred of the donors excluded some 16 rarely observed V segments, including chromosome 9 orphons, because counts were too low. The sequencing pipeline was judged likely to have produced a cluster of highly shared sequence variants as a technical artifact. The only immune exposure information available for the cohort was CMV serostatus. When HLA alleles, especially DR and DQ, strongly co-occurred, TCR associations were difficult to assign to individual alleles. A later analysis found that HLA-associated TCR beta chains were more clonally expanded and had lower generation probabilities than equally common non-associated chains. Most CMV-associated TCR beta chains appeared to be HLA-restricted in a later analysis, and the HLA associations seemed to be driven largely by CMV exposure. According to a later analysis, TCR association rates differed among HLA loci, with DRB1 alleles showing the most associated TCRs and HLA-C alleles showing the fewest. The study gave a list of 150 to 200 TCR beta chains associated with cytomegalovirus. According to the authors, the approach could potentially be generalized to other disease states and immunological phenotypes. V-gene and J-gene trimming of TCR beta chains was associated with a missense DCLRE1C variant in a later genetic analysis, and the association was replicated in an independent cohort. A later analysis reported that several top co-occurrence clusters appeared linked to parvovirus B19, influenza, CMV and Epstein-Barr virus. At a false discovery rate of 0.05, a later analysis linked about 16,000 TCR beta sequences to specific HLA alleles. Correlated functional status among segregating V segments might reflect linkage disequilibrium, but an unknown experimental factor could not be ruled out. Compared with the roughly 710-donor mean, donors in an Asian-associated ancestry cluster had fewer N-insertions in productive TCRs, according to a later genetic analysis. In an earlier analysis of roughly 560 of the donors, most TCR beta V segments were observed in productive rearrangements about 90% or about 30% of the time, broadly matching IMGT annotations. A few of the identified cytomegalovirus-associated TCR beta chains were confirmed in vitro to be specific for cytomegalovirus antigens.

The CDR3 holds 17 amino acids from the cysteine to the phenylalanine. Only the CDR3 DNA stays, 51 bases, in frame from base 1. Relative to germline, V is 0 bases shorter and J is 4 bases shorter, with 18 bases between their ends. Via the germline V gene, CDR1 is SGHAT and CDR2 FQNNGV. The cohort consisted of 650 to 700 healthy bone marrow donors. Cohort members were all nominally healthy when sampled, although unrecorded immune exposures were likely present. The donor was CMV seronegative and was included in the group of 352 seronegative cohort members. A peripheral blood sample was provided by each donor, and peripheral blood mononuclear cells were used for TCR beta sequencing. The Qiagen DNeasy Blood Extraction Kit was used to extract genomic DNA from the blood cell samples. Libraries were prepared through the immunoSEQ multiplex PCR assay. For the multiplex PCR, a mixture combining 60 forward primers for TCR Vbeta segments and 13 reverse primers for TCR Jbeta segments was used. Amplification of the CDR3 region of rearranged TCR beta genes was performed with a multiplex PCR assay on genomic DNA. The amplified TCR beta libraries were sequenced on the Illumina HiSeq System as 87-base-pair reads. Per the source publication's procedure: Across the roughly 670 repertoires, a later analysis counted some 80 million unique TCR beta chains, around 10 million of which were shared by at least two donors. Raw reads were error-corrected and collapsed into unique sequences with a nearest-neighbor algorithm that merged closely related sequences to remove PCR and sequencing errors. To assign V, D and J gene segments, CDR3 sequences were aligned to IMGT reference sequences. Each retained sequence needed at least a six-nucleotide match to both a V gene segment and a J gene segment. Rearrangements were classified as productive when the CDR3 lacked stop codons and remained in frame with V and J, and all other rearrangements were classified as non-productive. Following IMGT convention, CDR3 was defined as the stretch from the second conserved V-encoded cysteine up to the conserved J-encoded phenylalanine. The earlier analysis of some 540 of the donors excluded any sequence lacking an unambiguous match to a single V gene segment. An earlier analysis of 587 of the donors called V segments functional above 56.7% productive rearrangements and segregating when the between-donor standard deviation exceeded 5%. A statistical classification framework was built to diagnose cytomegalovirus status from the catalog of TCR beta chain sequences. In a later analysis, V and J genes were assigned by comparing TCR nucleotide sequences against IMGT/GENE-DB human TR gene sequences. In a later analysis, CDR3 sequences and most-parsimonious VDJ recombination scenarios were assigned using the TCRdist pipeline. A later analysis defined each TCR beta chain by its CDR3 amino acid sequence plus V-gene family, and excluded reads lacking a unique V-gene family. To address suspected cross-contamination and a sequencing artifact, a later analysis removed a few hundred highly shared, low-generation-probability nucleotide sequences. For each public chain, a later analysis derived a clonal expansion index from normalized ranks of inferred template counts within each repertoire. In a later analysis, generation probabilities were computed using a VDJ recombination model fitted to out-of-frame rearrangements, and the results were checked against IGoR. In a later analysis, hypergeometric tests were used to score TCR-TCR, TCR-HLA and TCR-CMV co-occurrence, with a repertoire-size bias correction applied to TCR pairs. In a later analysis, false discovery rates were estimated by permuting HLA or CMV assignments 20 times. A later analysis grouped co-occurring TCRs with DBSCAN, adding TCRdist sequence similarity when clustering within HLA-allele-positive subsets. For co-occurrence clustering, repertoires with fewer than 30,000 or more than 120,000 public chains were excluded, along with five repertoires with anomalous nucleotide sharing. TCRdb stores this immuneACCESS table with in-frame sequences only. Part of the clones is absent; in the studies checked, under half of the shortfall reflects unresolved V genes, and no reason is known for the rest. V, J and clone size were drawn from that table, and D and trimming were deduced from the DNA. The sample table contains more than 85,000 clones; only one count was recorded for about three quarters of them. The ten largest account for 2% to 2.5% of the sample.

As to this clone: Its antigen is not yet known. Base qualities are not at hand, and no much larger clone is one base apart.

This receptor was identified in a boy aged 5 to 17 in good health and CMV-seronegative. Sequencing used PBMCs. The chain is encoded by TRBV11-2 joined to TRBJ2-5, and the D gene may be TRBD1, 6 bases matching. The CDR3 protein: CASSLELSGALGETQYF. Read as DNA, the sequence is TGTGCCAGCAGCTTAGAACTCTCAGGGGCATTGGGAGAGACCCAGTACTTC.